This TCR beta chain was observed in a study of technical replicates of blood from four donors. The table came from immunoSEQ multiplex PCR; TCRdb's copy has only in-frame clones and leaves some out. Of 60,000 to 85,000 clones listed, approximately 94% were seen once; the top ten hold 0.3% to 0.5%. Sequenced sample: T cells isolated from PBMCs. The receptor's source is a human donor in good health.

CDR3 region: CASSSRAGEQYF. CDR3 sequence (DNA): TGTGCCAGCAGCTCAAGGGCGGGGGAGCAGTACTTC. The chain has TRBV7-2 and TRBJ2-7, with D possibly matching TRBD2 (6 bases). Germline loops: CDR1 SGHTA, CDR2 FQGNSA. This CDR3 region has 12 residues. V lost 4 bases and J lost 7, with 11 bases in between.